This T cell receptor (beta chain) stems from a study of T cell responses to AZD1222 COVID-19 vaccine. CDR1 is MNHEY and CDR2 is SVGAGI in the germline V gene. The V end lost 2 bases, the J end lost 9 bases, and 20 bases lay between the germline ends. The CDR3 is 16 residues long. A word on this clone: Its antigen remains unidentified.

General study results and limits: Just six people given AZD1222 tested seropositive at baseline.

The table came from immunoSEQ multiplex PCR; TCRdb's copy has only in-frame clones and leaves some out. The sample carries approximately 150,000 clones, roughly 86% recorded once. The sequenced sample was peripheral blood, obtained 28 days after the second dose of the MenACWY control vaccine. The rearrangement uses TRBV6-5 and TRBJ2-1, with a weak D call TRBD1 (5 bases). The TCR sequence derives from an adult who received the MenACWY meningococcal vaccine as a control. The chain's CDR3 is CASSYIAKKGMVEQFF. CDR3 nucleotide sequence: TGTGCCAGCAGTTACATCGCCAAAAAGGGGATGGTTGAGCAGTTCTTC.